Presented here are 25 T cell receptor beta chains from one specimen sequenced in a study of T cell responses to AZD1222 COVID-19 vaccine. The assay was immunoSEQ multiplex PCR, and TCRdb's table has in-frame clones only and misses some. This sample has about 140,000 clones, with 85% to 95% found just once. Specimen: peripheral blood, collected after recovery from COVID-19. These receptors originate from an adult who had recovered from COVID-19.

The CDR3 coding sequence is TGTGCCTGGAAATTTCCCGCACAAGCGGGGGTAAATGAGCAGTTCTTC. Its translation: CAWKFPAQAGVNEQFF. J is TRBJ2-1 and V is TRBV30; 8 bases fit TRBD2. The CDR3 covers 16 residues. Germline lookup yields CDR1 GTSNPN and CDR2 SVGIG (reference sequence). The junction had 15 bases not matched to a gene; V was cut back by 4 bases and J by 7 bases.

The rearrangement joins TRBV19 to TRBJ2-3; the D is unclear. Germline V gives CDR1 LNHDA, CDR2 SQIVND (reference sequence). CDR3 length: 12 residues. V lost 5 bases to trimming and J lost 5 bases, with 8 bases between them. In nucleotides, the CDR3 is TGTGCCAGTAGTCCCCGGCAAGATACGCAGTATTTT. Translated, it gives CASSPRQDTQYF.

The gene calls are TRBV4-2 and TRBJ2-7; 10 bases agree with TRBD2. In germline, CDR1 is LGHNA, CDR2 YNFKEQ. The CDR3 runs 18 residues. With 0 bases clipped from V and 4 bases from J, the junction kept 12 bases outside the gene matches. The CDR3 region is CASSQDISLAGGRYEQYF. CDR3 bases: TGTGCCAGCAGCCAAGATATCTCATTAGCGGGAGGAAGATACGAGCAGTACTTC.

The chain couples TRBV6-5 to TRBJ1-3; D is unclear. CDR3 length: 15 residues. Trimming stripped 11 bases from V and 0 bases from J, with 17 bases between. CDR1 is MNHEY and CDR2 is SVGAGI in the germline V gene. In DNA, the CDR3 is TGTGCCCACAAAGCCAGCTCTACCTCTGGAAACACCATATATTTT. Its protein is CAHKASSTSGNTIYF.

The gene calls are TRBV28 and TRBJ2-7; 12 positions match TRBD1. This CDR3 comprises 15 residues. After removal of 7 bases from V and 0 bases from J, the junction contained 4 bases not matched to a gene. Germline lookup yields CDR1 MDHEN and CDR2 SYDVKM. CDR3 in amino acids: CASTGTGGFSYEQYF. In DNA, the CDR3 is TGTGCCAGCACCGGGACAGGGGGCTTCTCCTACGAGCAGTACTTC.

CDR3 sequence (DNA): TGTGCCAGCAGCTCCTCCCGACAAGGGGGTAGGGATGAGCAGTTCTTC. Protein product: CASSSSRQGGRDEQFF. V and J are TRBV7-3 and TRBJ2-1, with D tentatively TRBD1 (6 bases). CDR3 length: 16 amino acids. The germline V and J ends were trimmed by 4 bases and 8 bases, with 21 bases remaining between them. Germline CDR1 reads SGHTA; CDR2 reads FQGTGA.

The CDR3 is CAWNQGLAGYNEQFF. Written as DNA, the CDR3 is TGTGCCTGGAATCAAGGACTTGCAGGTTACAATGAGCAGTTCTTC. The V gene is TRBV30, the J gene TRBJ2-1; D may be TRBD2 (5 bases). Trimming removed 4 bases at V and 4 bases at J, with 17 bases between. This CDR3 comprises 15 residues. Per germline, CDR1 GTSNPN and CDR2 SVGIG (reference sequence).

The chain combines TRBV18 with TRBJ1-1; D uncertain. This CDR3 has 16 residues. V lost 3 bases to trimming and J lost 2 bases, with 16 bases between them. CDR1 KGHSH and CDR2 LQKENI come from the germline V gene. The CDR3 region is CASSPPRQPTNTEAFF. The CDR3, as DNA: TGTGCCAGCTCACCCCCGCGTCAACCTACCAACACTGAAGCTTTCTTT.

CDR3 coding DNA: TGTGCCAGCAGCTTCCGGGACAGGGGGCTCTACGAGCAGTACTTC. It translates to CASSFRDRGLYEQYF. V and J are TRBV5-4 and TRBJ2-7, with TRBD1 matching over 12 bases. The germline V gene encodes CDR1 SGHNT and CDR2 YYREEE (reference sequence). The V segment lost 2 bases and the J segment 3 bases; nucleotides outside the gene matches: 3. CDR3 length equals 15 residues.

The chain has TRBV7-9 and TRBJ2-7; possible D gene TRBD2, 6 bases. Per germline, CDR1 SEHNR and CDR2 FQNEAQ (reference sequence). This CDR3 comprises 16 residues. Trimming took off 1 base at V and 3 bases at J, with 16 bases between the two ends. DNA for the CDR3: TGTGCCAGCAGCTTAGTTCGCGGGATGGGTAACTACGAGCAGTACTTC. It encodes CASSLVRGMGNYEQYF.

The gene calls are TRBV15 and TRBJ1-3; D possibly corresponds to TRBD1 (5 bases). The CDR3 consists of 15 residues. Trimming shortened V by 0 bases and J by 2 bases, and 8 bases separated the two germline ends. The V gene's germline CDR1 is LNHNV and CDR2 YYDKDF (reference sequence). CDR3 region: CATSRDQGTGNTIYF. CDR3 DNA sequence: TGTGCCACCAGCAGAGATCAGGGCACTGGAAACACCATATATTTT.

The rearrangement joins TRBV7-6 to TRBJ1-5; possible D gene TRBD1, 5 bases. Trimming took 5 bases from V and 5 from J, leaving 16 bases between them. In germline, CDR1 is SGHVS, CDR2 FNYEAQ. The CDR3 is 15 residues long. The CDR3 spells CASSPGTGDHQPQHF. The CDR3 DNA follows: TGTGCCAGCAGCCCCGGGACGGGGGACCATCAGCCCCAGCATTTT.

In this sample, this clone turned up once. The J gene is TRBJ1-1, the V gene TRBV19; 8 positions match TRBD1. CDR3 length: 15 amino acids. Germline trimming cut 4 bases from V and 1 base from J; bases unmatched to any gene: 5. Germline V CDR1 and CDR2: LNHDA, SQIVND (reference sequence). The CDR3 DNA sequence: TGTGCCAGTAGTAGCCCCGGGACAGGGAACACTGAAGCTTTCTTT. Amino acids: CASSSPGTGNTEAFF.

The chain combines TRBV28 with TRBJ1-1, with D perhaps TRBD1 (6 bases). The germline V gene has CDR1 MDHEN and CDR2 SYDVKM. V lost 4 bases and J 5 bases, leaving 17 bases between the germline ends. The CDR3 covers 15 residues. This CDR3 reads CASSSIPGGRTEAFF. CDR3 in DNA: TGTGCCAGCAGTTCCATCCCCGGGGGGCGGACTGAAGCTTTCTTT.

The V and J genes are TRBV5-6 and TRBJ1-3; D gene unclear. The CDR3 spans 14 residues. The V end lost 2 bases, the J end lost 1 base, and 7 bases lay between the germline ends. Germline V gene data show CDR1 as SGHDT and CDR2 as YYEEEE. CDR3 coding DNA: TGTGCCAGCAGCTTCCAGTATTCTGGAAACACCATATATTTT. It is translated as CASSFQYSGNTIYF.

In its sample, this clone was seen once. CDR3 nucleotide sequence: TGTGCCAGCAGCCACGTGGGACAGAGTTACACCTTC. Translation gives CASSHVGQSYTF. V and J are TRBV3-1 (or the pseudogene TRBV3-2) and TRBJ1-2; 7 nucleotides agree with TRBD1. Losses at the gene ends were 3 bases for V and 11 bases for J; bases not matched to a gene: 6. The germline gives CDR1 LGHDT, CDR2 YNNKEL (reference sequence). This CDR3 spans 12 amino acids.

This chain connects TRBV6-5 to TRBJ2-7, with TRBD2 as a possible D gene (6 bases). The V gene's germline CDR1 is MNHEY and CDR2 SVGAGI. There are 15 residues in the CDR3. Trimming removed 6 bases at V and 2 bases at J, with 17 bases between. The CDR3 protein is CASREPRDSTYEQYF. DNA for the CDR3: TGTGCCAGCAGAGAGCCCCGGGACTCAACCTACGAGCAGTACTTC.

The rearrangement uses TRBV5-1 and TRBJ1-1; 10 nucleotides align to TRBD1. The CDR3 is 16 residues long. Germline CDR1 is SGHRS and CDR2 is YFSETQ. After removal of 4 bases from V and 1 base from J, the junction contained 7 bases not matched to a gene. For the CDR3, the DNA is TGCGCCAGCAGCCTGGACAGGGGGATAGAGAACACTGAAGCTTTCTTT. This sequence encodes CASSLDRGIENTEAFF.

The V call is TRBV19, the J call TRBJ1-3; 8 nucleotides line up with TRBD1. The germline gives CDR1 LNHDA, CDR2 SQIVND (reference sequence). The CDR3 covers 15 residues. The J segment lost 2 bases and the V segment lost 7 bases, leaving 7 bases of the junction unmatched. CDR3 coding DNA: TGTGCCAGTACCGATCCAGGGGGCCCTGGAAACACCATATATTTT. It codes for CASTDPGGPGNTIYF.

The rearrangement uses TRBV14 and TRBJ2-7; tentative D call: TRBD2 (6 bases). The V gene's germline CDR1 is SGHDN and CDR2 FVKESK. Deletions cut 0 bases from V and 0 bases from J, with 18 bases between. This CDR3 has 18 amino acids. The CDR3 region has the DNA TGTGCCAGCAGCCAAGAGACGGCCGGGACTTTAAGCTCCTACGAGCAGTACTTC. The encoded protein is CASSQETAGTLSSYEQYF.

This clone occurred once. CDR3 DNA: TGTGCCACCAGCAGAGAGGAGGACCCCGGCTACGAGCAGTACTTC. This sequence encodes CATSREEDPGYEQYF. V gene TRBV15 combines with J gene TRBJ2-7; D may be TRBD2 (5 bases). The CDR3 sequence is 15 residues long. The ends were cut back, 0 bases at V and 3 bases at J, with 12 bases in the middle. CDR1 is LNHNV and CDR2 is YYDKDF in the germline V gene (reference sequence).

The rearrangement links TRBV27 to TRBJ2-2, with 10 bases that match TRBD2. The CDR3 spans 17 residues. With V trimmed by 2 bases and J by 5 bases, 8 bases remained unmatched. The germline CDR1 and CDR2 sequences are MNHEY and SMNVEV (reference sequence). This CDR3 is CASSLGAAGGPTGELFF. The CDR3, as DNA: TGTGCCAGCAGTTTAGGGGCAGCGGGAGGGCCAACCGGGGAGCTGTTTTTT.

V usage is TRBV6-1 and J usage is TRBJ1-2; maybe TRBD1 (5 bases). The CDR3 is 15 residues long. Germline V gene sequence: CDR1 MNHNS, CDR2 SASEGT. V was cut by 2 bases and J by 7 bases, with 17 bases left in between. The CDR3 region is CASSENTFGAVGYTF. The CDR3 DNA reads as TGTGCCAGCAGTGAAAACACCTTCGGGGCAGTTGGCTACACCTTC.

The chain is built from TRBV4-1 and TRBJ1-5; D perhaps matches TRBD1 (6 bases). V was clipped by 0 bases and J by 6 bases, with 12 bases between them. Germline V gives CDR1 MGHRA, CDR2 YSYEKL. This CDR3 is built from 15 residues. CDR3 DNA: TGCGCCAGCAGCCAAGAGTCTGGGGGCTCTCAGCCCCAGCATTTT. Protein sequence: CASSQESGGSQPQHF.

The CDR3 reads CASSKEDPLAGPNNEQFF. In nucleotides, the CDR3 is TGTGCCAGCAGCAAAGAAGATCCACTAGCGGGTCCCAACAATGAGCAGTTCTTC. V and J are TRBV21-1 and TRBJ2-1; the D call of TRBD2 is as the table states it, not checked on the DNA. TRBV21-1 is a recognized pseudogene. This CDR3 contains 18 residues.